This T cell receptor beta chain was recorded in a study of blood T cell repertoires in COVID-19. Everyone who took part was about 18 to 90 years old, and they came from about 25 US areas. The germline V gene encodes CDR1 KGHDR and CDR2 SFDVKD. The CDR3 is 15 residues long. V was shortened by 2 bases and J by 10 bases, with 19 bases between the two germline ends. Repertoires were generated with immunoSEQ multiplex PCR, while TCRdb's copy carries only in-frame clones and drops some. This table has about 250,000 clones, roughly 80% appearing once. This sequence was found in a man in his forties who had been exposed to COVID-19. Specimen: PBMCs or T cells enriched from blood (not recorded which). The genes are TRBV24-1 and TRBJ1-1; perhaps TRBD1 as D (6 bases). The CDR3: CATSDSKKDSYGAFF. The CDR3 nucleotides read TGTGCCACCAGTGATTCCAAAAAGGACAGTTACGGAGCTTTCTTT.